This T cell receptor beta chain was recorded in a study of blood T cell repertoires in COVID-19. On the study more broadly: Spain, Italy and the United States supplied samples that represented acute and convalescent COVID-19. From T cells, B-cell-depleted T cells, or PBMCs came the material, which was cDNA or gDNA.

Original data processing: Reference gene primer amplification in the assay estimated nucleated cell counts. TCRdb keeps only in-frame clones here, not all; method: immunoSEQ multiplex PCR. The V and J calls and clone size were taken over from that table, and D and trimming were inferred from the DNA. The sample lists 110,000 or so clones, around 85% occurring once. V lost 4 bases and J lost 7, with 9 bases in between. CDR1 SGDLS and CDR2 YYNGEE come from the germline V gene. CDR3 size: 13 residues. Patients at the Seattle site were enrolled during active infection and followed longitudinally. The material sequenced was peripheral blood. V is TRBV9 and J is TRBJ1-6; possibly TRBD1 for D (5 bases). The clonotype originates from a woman aged 55-69 years with COVID-19, enrolled during active disease. The CDR3 loop reads CASSPTVNSPLHF. CDR3 nucleotides: TGTGCCAGCAGCCCGACAGTCAATTCACCCCTCCACTTT.